This TCR beta chain is drawn from a study of control samples from healthy donors and cancer patients. The V end lost 3 bases, the J end lost 0 bases, and 12 bases lay between the germline ends. CDR1 is KGHSH and CDR2 is LQKENI in the germline V gene. This CDR3 comprises 16 residues. Method: immunoSEQ multiplex PCR; TCRdb's copy keeps in-frame clones and lacks some. Among fewer than 130,000 clones listed, roughly 90% were seen once. The TCR originated in a woman between 55 and 75 years old with lung cancer. The specimen sequenced was PBMCs. The chain couples TRBV18 to TRBJ1-5; D gene uncertain. CDR3 sequence: CASSPNRIDSNQPQHF. In nucleotides, the CDR3 is TGTGCCAGCTCACCGAATAGAATTGATAGCAATCAGCCCCAGCATTTT.